One and the same sample provided the 8 T cell receptor beta chains below, sequenced in a study of neoadjuvant anti-PD-1 for oral cavity cancer. Method: immunoSEQ multiplex PCR; TCRdb's copy keeps in-frame clones and lacks some. The data contain 14,000 or so clones, around two thirds of them singletons. The source material was PBMCs, sampled before nivolumab (anti-PD-1) treatment. The receptors derive from a person aged 40-85 years with oral cavity squamous cell carcinoma.

This clone was seen more than once but under ten times. CDR3 loop: CASSLGLGSAGTYEQYF. The CDR3 DNA is TGTGCCAGCAGCTTAGGCCTCGGGTCAGCGGGTACCTACGAGCAGTACTTC. The genes are TRBV13 and TRBJ2-7; TRBD2 is a possible D gene (6 bases). The CDR3 is 17 amino acids. Trimming removed 0 bases from V and 2 bases from J, with 17 bases in between. Germline CDR1 reads PRHDT; CDR2 reads FYEKMQ (reference sequence). The full variable domain, with the rest looked up from reference TRBV13 and TRBJ2-7, is AAGVIQSPRHLIKEKRETATLKCYPIPRHDTVYWYQQGPGQDPQFLISFYEKMQSDKGSIPDRFSAQQFSDYHSELNMSSLELGDSALYFCASSLGLGSAGTYEQYFGPGTRLTVT.

The rearrangement joins TRBV7-6 to TRBJ2-7; no clear D. The CDR3 contains 14 residues. Deletions cut 1 base from V and 2 bases from J, with 9 bases between. CDR1 is SGHVS and CDR2 is FNYEAQ in the germline V gene. The CDR3 DNA follows: TGTGCCAGCAGCTTAGGTGGGGAAACCTACGAGCAGTACTTC. This gives the protein CASSLGGETYEQYF. The variable domain in full, with the rest retrieved from reference TRBV7-6 and TRBJ2-7, is GAGVSQSPRYKVTKRGQDVALRCDPISGHVSLYWYRQALGQGPEFLTYFNYEAQQDKSGLPNDRFSAERPEGSISTLTIQRTEQRDSAMYRCASSLGGETYEQYFGPGTRLTVT.

This sequence joins TRBV19 and TRBJ1-5, with 7 bases that match TRBD1. Germline CDR1 reads LNHDA; CDR2 reads SQIVND (reference sequence). This CDR3 spans 16 amino acids. V lost 2 bases, J lost 3 bases, and 7 bases stayed unmatched. The CDR3 protein is CASSIKGTVINQPQHF. CDR3 in DNA: TGTGCCAGTAGTATAAAAGGGACAGTAATCAATCAGCCCCAGCATTTT.

The table lists this clone with a few counts. The rearrangement joins TRBV9 to TRBJ1-4; D gene ambiguous. The CDR3 has 15 residues. CDR1 is SGDLS and CDR2 is YYNGEE in the germline V gene. With 0 bases removed from V and 0 bases from J, the gap between germline ends came to 6 bases. CDR3 sequence reads: CASSVDPATNEKLFF. For the CDR3, the DNA is TGTGCCAGCAGCGTAGACCCGGCAACTAATGAAAAACTGTTTTTT.

This clone has only one observation. The rearrangement uses TRBV7-3 and TRBJ2-1; 10 nucleotides agree with TRBD2. Germline values: CDR1 SGHTA, CDR2 FQGTGA. CDR3 size: 14 residues. Trimming at V came to 4 bases and at J to 8 bases, leaving 5 bases not matched to a gene. The CDR3 sequence: CASSSSGLAHEQFF. CDR3 coding DNA: TGTGCCAGCAGCTCCTCGGGACTAGCGCATGAGCAGTTCTTC. Drawing the rest from reference TRBV7-3 and TRBJ2-1, the complete variable domain is GAGVSQTPSNKVTEKGKYVELRCDPISGHTALYWYRQSLGQGPEFLIYFQGTGAADDSGLPNDRFFAVRPEGSVSTLKIQRTERGDSAVYLCASSSSGLAHEQFFGPGTRLTVL.

The chain's CDR3 is CASDSSGTGELFF. In DNA form, the CDR3 reads TGTGCCAGCGACTCCAGCGGGACCGGGGAGCTGTTTTTT. The V gene is TRBV7-9, the J gene TRBJ2-2; a weak D match, TRBD2 (6 bases). V lost 8 bases and J 5 bases, leaving 12 bases between the germline ends. Germline CDR1 SEHNR, CDR2 FQNEAQ (reference sequence). The CDR3 extends over 13 amino acids. The full variable domain, with the rest looked up from reference TRBV7-9 and TRBJ2-2, is DTGVSQNPRHKITKRGQNVTFRCDPISEHNRLYWYRQTLGQGPEFLTYFQNEAQLEKSRLLSDRFSAERPKGSFSTLEIQRTEQGDSAMYLCASDSSGTGELFFGEGSRLTVL.

The chain couples TRBV7-9 to TRBJ1-1; the D is unclear. The V gene lost 1 base and the J gene lost 11 bases, with 11 bases spanning the gap. This CDR3 comprises 12 residues. The germline V gene has CDR1 SEHNR and CDR2 FQNEAQ (reference sequence). The CDR3 here is CASSLERPLAFF. Written as DNA, the CDR3 is TGTGCCAGCAGCTTAGAGCGGCCACTGGCTTTCTTT.

V usage is TRBV19 and J usage is TRBJ2-7, with TRBD2 as a possible D gene (5 bases). Trimming stripped 11 bases from V and 2 bases from J, with 16 bases between. Germline assignment: CDR1 LNHDA and CDR2 SQIVND (reference sequence). The CDR3 runs 13 residues. The CDR3 DNA sequence: TGTGCCCCTCCTCCGGGGAGAGCCTACGAGCAGTACTTC. It is translated as CAPPPGRAYEQYF.